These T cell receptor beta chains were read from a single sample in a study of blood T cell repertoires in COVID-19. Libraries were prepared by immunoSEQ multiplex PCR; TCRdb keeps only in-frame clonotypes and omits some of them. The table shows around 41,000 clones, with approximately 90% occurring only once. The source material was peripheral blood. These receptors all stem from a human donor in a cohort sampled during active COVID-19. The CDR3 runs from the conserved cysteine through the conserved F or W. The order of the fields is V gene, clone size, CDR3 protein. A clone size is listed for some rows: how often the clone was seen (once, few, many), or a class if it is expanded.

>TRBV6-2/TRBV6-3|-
CASSPLPLNQPQHF
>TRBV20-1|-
CSASLAGGPKDTQYF
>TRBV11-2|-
CASSLDRPVKAGVSYTQYF
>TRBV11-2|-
CASSLELTSTDTQYF
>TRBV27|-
CASTSGLSNIQYF
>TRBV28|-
CATCGTPSYEQYF
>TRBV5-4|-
CASTLSGGTYNEQFF
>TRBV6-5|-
CASSPDREDQPQHF
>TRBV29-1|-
CSVDLAGTGGGWQFF
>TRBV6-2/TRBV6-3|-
CASSYGGTGQYF
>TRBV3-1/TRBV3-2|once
CASRRLAGNTEAFF
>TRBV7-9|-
CASSSQTTIDEQYF
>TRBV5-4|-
CASSLGRDQETQYF
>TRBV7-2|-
CASSLSKTGTYEQYF
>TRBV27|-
CASSPWTGINEQYF
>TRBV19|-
CASSIDRSYEQYF
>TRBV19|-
CASSNYVPSGNTIYF
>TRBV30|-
CAWSVLRGTNQPQHF
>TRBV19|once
CASSNWDRGPNYGYTF
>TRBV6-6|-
CASSSTSGAREQFF
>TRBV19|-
CATEQGGLYGYTF
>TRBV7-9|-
CASSETGNAYEQYF
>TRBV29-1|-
CSVAAGGLMNTEAFF
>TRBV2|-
CASSERRFGNTIYF
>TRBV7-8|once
CASSSNFVGSSGNTIYF
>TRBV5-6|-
CASSLSPRVTDTQYF
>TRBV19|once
CASSATGTGWNKQYF
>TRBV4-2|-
CASSQPNIQLAVNEQFF
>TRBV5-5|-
CASSLDTGVAYGYTF
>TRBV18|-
CASSPPLGALGTDTQYF
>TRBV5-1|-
CASSPVFFGRNTEAFF
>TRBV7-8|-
CASSLAGGPSYEQYF
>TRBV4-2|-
CASSQAGNTEAFF
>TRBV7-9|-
CASSGPSGAGANVLTF
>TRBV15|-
CATSRDAGNTEAFF
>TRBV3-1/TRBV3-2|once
CASSQDRVFHEQYF
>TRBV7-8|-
CASSLGSGSGANVLTF
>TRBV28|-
CASSFAGRNSPLHF
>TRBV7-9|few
CASSLGGPSTDTQYF
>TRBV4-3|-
CASSQETVATEAFF
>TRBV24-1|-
CATSDLQGAEQYF
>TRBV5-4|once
CASSYGLAGLETQYF
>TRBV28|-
CASSLGTASTAYEQYF
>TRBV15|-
CATSPGTSYEQYF
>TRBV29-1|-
CSVRSGGANTGELFF
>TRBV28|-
CASSFGGTGEYDGYTF
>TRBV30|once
CAWNTDRHNSPLHF
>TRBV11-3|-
CASSFRGNGMYEQYF
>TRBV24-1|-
CATRSAYEQYF
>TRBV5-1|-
CASSLWDRAYEQYF
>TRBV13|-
CASSLRGDSYEQYF
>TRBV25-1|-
CASMEASGSTSYEQYF